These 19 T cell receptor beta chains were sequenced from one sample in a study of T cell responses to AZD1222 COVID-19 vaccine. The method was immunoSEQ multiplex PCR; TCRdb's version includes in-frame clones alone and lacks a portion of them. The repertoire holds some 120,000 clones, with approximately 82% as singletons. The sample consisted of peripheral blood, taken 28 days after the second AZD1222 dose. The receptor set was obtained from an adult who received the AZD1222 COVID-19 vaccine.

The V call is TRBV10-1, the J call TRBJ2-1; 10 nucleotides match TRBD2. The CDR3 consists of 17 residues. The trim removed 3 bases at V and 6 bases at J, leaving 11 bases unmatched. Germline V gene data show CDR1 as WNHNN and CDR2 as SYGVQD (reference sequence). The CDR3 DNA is TGCGCCAGCAGTGATGCCCCCGGGACTAGCGTCCGCAATGAGCAGTTCTTC. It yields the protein CASSDAPGTSVRNEQFF.

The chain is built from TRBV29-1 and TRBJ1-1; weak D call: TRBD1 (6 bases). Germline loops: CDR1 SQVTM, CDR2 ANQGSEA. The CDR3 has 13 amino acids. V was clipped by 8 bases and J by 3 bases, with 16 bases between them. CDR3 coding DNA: TGCAGCTTCCGGACAGCGTGGGACACTGAAGCTTTCTTT. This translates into CSFRTAWDTEAFF.

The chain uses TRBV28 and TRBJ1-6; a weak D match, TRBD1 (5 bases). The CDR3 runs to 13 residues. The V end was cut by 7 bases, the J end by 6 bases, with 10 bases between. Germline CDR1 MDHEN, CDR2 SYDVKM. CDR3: CASTGTFNSPLHF. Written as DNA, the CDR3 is TGTGCCAGCACCGGGACGTTTAATTCACCCCTCCACTTT.

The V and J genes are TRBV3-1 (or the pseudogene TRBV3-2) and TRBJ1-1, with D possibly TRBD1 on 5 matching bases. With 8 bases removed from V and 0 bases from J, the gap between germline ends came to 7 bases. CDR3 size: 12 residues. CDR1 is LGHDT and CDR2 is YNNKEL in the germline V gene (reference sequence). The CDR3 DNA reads TGTGCCAGCTCGGGGGTGAACACTGAAGCTTTCTTT. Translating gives CASSGVNTEAFF.

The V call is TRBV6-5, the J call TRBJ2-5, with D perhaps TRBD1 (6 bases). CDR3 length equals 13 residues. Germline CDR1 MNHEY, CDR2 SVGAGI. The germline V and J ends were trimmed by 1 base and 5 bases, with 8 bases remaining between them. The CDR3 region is CASSYFGGETQYF. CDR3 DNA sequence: TGTGCCAGCAGTTACTTTGGGGGCGAGACCCAGTACTTC.

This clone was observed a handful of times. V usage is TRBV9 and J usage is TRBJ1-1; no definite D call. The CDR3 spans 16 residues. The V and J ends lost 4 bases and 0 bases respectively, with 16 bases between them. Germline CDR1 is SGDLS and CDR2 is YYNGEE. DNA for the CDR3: TGTGCCAGCAGCCCCCGGGAAGAAAACATGAACACTGAAGCTTTCTTT. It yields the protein CASSPREENMNTEAFF. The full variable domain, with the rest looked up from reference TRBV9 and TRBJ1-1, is DSGVTQTPKHLITATGQRVTLRCSPRSGDLSVYWYQQSLDQGLQFLIQYYNGEERAKGNILERFSAQQFPDLHSELNLSSLELGDSALYFCASSPREENMNTEAFFGQGTRLTVV.

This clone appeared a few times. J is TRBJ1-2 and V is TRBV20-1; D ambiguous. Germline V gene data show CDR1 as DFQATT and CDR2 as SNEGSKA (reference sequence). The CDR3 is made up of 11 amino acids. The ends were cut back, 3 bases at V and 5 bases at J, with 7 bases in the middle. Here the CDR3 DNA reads TGCAGTGCTAGGGAACAGTATGGCTACACCTTC. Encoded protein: CSAREQYGYTF.

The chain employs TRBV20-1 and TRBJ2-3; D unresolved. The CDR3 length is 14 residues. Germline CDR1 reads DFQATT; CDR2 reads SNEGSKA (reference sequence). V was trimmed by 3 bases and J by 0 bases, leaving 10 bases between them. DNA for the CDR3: TGCAGTGCTAGTTTAGTATCTAGCACAGATACGCAGTATTTT. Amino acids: CSASLVSSTDTQYF.

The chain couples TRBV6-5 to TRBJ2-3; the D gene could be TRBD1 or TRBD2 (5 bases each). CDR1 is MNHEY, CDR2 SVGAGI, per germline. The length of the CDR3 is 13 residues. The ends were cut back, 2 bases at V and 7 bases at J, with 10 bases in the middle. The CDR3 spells CASSYEGRNTQYF. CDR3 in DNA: TGTGCCAGCAGTTACGAGGGGAGAAATACGCAGTATTTT.

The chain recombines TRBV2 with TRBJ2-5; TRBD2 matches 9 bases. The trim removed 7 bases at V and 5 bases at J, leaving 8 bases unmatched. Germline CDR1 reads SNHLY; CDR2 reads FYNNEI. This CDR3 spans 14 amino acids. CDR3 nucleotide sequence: TGTGCCAGCAATAAAGCGGGGGGCTTTGAGACCCAGTACTTC. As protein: CASNKAGGFETQYF. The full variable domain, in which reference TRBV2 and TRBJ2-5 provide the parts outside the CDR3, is EPEVTQTPSHQVTQMGQEVILRCVPISNHLYFYWYRQILGQKVEFLVSFYNNEISEKSEIFDDQFSVERPDGSNFTLKIRSTKLEDSAMYFCASNKAGGFETQYFGPGTRLLVL.

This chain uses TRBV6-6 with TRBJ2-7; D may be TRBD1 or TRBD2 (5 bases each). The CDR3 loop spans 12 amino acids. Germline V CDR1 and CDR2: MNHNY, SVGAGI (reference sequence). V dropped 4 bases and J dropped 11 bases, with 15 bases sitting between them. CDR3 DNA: TGTGCCAGCAGTTCTATCCTGGGACCCGAGTACTTC. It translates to CASSSILGPEYF.

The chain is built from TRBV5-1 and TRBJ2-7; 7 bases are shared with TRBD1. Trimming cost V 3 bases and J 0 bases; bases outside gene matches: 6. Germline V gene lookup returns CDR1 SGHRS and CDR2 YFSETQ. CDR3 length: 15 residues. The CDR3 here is CASSSGQASSYEQYF. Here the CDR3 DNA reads TGCGCCAGCAGCTCCGGACAGGCTAGCTCCTACGAGCAGTACTTC.

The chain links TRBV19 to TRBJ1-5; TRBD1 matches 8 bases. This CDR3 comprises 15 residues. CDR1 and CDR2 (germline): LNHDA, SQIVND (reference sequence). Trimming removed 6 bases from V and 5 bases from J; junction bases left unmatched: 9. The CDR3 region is CASSPEDRVDQPQHF. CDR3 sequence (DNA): TGTGCCAGTAGCCCAGAGGACAGGGTGGATCAGCCCCAGCATTTT.

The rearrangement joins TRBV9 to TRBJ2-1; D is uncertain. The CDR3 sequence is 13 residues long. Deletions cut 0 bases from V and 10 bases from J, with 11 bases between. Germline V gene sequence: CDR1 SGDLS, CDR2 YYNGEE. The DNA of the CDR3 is TGTGCCAGCAGCGTAGTTGGCGTCGGGGAGCAGTTCTTC. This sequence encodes CASSVVGVGEQFF.

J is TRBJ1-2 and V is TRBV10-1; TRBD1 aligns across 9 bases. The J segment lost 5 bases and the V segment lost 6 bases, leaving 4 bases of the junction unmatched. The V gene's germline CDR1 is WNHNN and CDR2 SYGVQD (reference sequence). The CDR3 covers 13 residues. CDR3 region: CASSAGTGYGYTF. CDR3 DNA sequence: TGCGCCAGCAGCGCCGGGACAGGGTATGGCTACACCTTC.

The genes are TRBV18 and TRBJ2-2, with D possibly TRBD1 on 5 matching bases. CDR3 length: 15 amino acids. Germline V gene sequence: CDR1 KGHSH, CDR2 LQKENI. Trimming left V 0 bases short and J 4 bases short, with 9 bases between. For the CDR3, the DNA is TGTGCCAGCTCACCACCACCGACAGCCACCGGGGAGCTGTTTTTT. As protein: CASSPPPTATGELFF.

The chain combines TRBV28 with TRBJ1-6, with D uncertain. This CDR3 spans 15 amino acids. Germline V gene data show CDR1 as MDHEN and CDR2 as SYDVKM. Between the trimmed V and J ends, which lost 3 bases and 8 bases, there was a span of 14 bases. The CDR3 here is CASSFGVRRDSPLHF. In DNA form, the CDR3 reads TGTGCCAGCAGTTTCGGCGTACGGAGGGATTCACCCCTCCACTTT.

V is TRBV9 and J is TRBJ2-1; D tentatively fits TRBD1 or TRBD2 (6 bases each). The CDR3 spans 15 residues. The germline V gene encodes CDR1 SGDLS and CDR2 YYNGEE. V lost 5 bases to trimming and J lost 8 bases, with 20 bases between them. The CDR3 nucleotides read TGTGCCAGCAGGAAACCAGGGGACTCCTGGGATGAGCAGTTCTTC. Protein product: CASRKPGDSWDEQFF.

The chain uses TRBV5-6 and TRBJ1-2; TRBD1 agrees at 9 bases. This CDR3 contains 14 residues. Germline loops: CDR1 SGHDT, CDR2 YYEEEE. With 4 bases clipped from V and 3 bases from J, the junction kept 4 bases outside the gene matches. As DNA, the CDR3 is TGTGCCAGCAGCATCGGACAGGGGCACTATGGCTACACCTTC. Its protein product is CASSIGQGHYGYTF.